The clone carrying this T cell receptor beta chain has at least ten counts. The antigen is not known. Amplified TCR beta CDR3 regions came from RNA transcripts. The HTBI primer set served for first-round RT-PCR of the TCR CDR3. MiXCR, applied by TCRdb to the multiplex PCR reads, yields one record per CDR3 protein. This table has around 350,000 distinct CDR3 sequences, approximately 13% appearing once. V trimming: 6 bases; J trimming: 9 bases; junction bases outside the gene matches: 14. The CDR3 length is 16 residues. The germline gives CDR1 MDHEN, CDR2 SYDVKM. The entry originates in a study of T cells in Graves' hyperthyroidism and ophthalmopathy. Whole-study results and caveats: Blood also showed most of the thyroid clonotypes that were expanded above 0.001. With a median lead of approximately six months before onset, the model predicted ophthalmopathy.

Over 18 months, lack of ophthalmopathy progression marked Graves' hyperthyroidism as stable. The patients, who ranged from 18 to 65 in age, presented with newly diagnosed hyperthyroidism lasting under 2 months. The specimen was blood. The sequence was collected from a woman between 18 and 30 years old with Graves' hyperthyroidism. The gene calls are TRBV28 and TRBJ2-1, with TRBD2 identical over 10 bases. CDR3 DNA: TGTGCCAGCAGCCCCGTGCTAGCGGGAGATGACCCTGAGCAGTTCTTC. It specifies CASSPVLAGDDPEQFF. The complete variable domain, with remaining parts taken from reference TRBV28 and TRBJ2-1, reads DVKVTQSSRYLVKRTGEKVFLECVQDMDHENMFWYRQDPGLGLRLIYFSYDVKMKEKGDIPEGYSVSREKKERFSLILESASTNQTSMYLCASSPVLAGDDPEQFFGPGTRLTVL.